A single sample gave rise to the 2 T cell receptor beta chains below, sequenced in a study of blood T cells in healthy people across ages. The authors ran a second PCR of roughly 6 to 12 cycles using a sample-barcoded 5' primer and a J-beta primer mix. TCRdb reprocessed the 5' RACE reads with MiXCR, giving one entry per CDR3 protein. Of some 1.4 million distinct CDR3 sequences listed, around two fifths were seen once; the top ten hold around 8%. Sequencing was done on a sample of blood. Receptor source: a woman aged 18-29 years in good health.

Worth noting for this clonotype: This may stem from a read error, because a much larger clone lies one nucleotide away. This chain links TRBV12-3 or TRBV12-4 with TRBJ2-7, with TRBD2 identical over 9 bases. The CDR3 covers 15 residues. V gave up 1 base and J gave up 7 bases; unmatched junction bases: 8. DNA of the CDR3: TGTGCCAGCAGTTTAGGTAGCGGGAGTCACAATGAGCAGTACTTC. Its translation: CASSLGSGSHNEQYF.

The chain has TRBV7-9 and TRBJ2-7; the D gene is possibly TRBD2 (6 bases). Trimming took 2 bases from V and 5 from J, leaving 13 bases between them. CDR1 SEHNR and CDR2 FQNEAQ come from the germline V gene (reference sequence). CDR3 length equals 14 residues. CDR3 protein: CASSLPGGSDEQYF. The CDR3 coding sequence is TGTGCCAGCAGCTTACCCGGGGGTTCGGACGAGCAGTACTTC.